These 30 T cell receptor beta chains originate from one sample sequenced in a study of blood T cell repertoires in COVID-19. Using immunoSEQ multiplex PCR, the repertoire was profiled, and TCRdb retains in-frame clones only, with some absent. The top ten hold about 3.1% of the sample, which has 200,000 to 250,000 clones, roughly nine tenths seen once. Sequencing was done on a sample of PBMCs or T cells enriched from blood (not recorded which). The receptors here all came from a woman aged 50 to 60 in a cohort exposed to, infected with or recovered from COVID-19 (not recorded which).

The gene calls are TRBV5-4 and TRBJ2-5; tentatively, D is TRBD2 (6 bases). Per the germline V gene, CDR1 is SGHNT and CDR2 is YYREEE (reference sequence). Trimming removed 3 bases from V and 3 bases from J, with 9 bases in between. The CDR3 is made up of 13 amino acids. The CDR3 is CASSSGEKETQYF. In DNA, the CDR3 is TGTGCCAGCAGCTCGGGAGAGAAAGAGACCCAGTACTTC.

The J gene is TRBJ2-7, the V gene TRBV28, with D perhaps TRBD2 (5 bases). Germline CDR1 reads MDHEN; CDR2 reads SYDVKM. The CDR3 is made up of 15 amino acids. The V and J ends lost 5 bases and 6 bases respectively, with 20 bases between them. CDR3 DNA sequence: TGTGCCAGCAGTGCGCAACCCGGATCTCGGGGCGAGCAGTACTTC. Its translation is CASSAQPGSRGEQYF.

The rearrangement joins TRBV27 to TRBJ1-6, with 8 bases aligning to TRBD1. The germline gives CDR1 MNHEY, CDR2 SMNVEV (reference sequence). The CDR3 totals 14 residues. V trimming: 6 bases; J trimming: 3 bases; junction bases outside the gene matches: 1. In nucleotides, the CDR3 is TGTGCCAGCAGCGACAGGGGCTATAATTCACCCCTCCACTTT. It codes for CASSDRGYNSPLHF.

Of note for this clone: A read error may produce the germline difference seen at one junction end. The chain joins TRBV27 to TRBJ2-1; D might be TRBD1 (6 bases). Germline lookup yields CDR1 MNHEY and CDR2 SMNVEV (reference sequence). The CDR3 runs 19 residues. The CDR3 nucleotides read TGTGCCAGCAGCTTATGGGCTATGGGCGACAGGAGCTCCTACAATGAGCAGTTCTTC. Translation: CASSLWAMGDRSSYNEQFF.

The rearrangement links TRBV7-2 to TRBJ2-7, with 10 nucleotides matching TRBD1. The CDR3 spans 15 residues. Trimming took 2 bases from V and 5 from J; bases not matched to a gene: 6. In germline, CDR1 is SGHTA, CDR2 FQGNSA. CDR3 DNA sequence: TGTGCCAGCAGCTTAAGCCTTGACAGGGGGCACGAGCAGTACTTC. Encoded protein: CASSLSLDRGHEQYF.

The chain combines TRBV4-3 with TRBJ2-1; D may be TRBD2 (6 bases). The CDR3 loop spans 16 amino acids. V lost 0 bases and J lost 8, with 17 bases in between. Per the germline V gene, CDR1 is LGHNA and CDR2 is YSLEER. The CDR3 nucleotides are TGCGCCAGCAGCCAAGATGGTAGCGGAGTTTGGGATGAGCAGTTCTTC. Its protein is CASSQDGSGVWDEQFF.

The chain is built from TRBV9 and TRBJ1-1; a weak D match, TRBD1 (5 bases). From germline, CDR1 is SGDLS and CDR2 YYNGEE. Trimming shortened V by 6 bases and J by 1 base, and 10 bases separated the two germline ends. The CDR3 covers 13 residues. Here the CDR3 reads CASTQGENTEAFF. CDR3 sequence (DNA): TGTGCCAGCACCCAAGGGGAGAACACTGAAGCTTTCTTT.

This clone was counted a single time. The V gene is TRBV5-4, the J gene TRBJ2-2, with D unresolved. V was pared by 0 bases and J by 0 bases, with 12 bases between. Germline loops: CDR1 SGHNT, CDR2 YYREEE (reference sequence). CDR3 size: 17 residues. The CDR3: CASSLGVSRANTGELFF. As DNA, the CDR3 is TGTGCCAGCAGCTTGGGGGTCAGCCGGGCGAACACCGGGGAGCTGTTTTTT.

The gene calls are TRBV5-8 and TRBJ2-7; D call uncertain. The CDR3 extends over 13 amino acids. CDR1 is SGHTS, CDR2 YDEGEE, per germline. Deletions cut 4 bases from V and 7 bases from J, with 15 bases between. The CDR3 DNA is TGTGCCAGCAGCCGCCCGGGTGTGAGGGAGCAGTACTTC. Amino acid sequence: CASSRPGVREQYF.

V is TRBV5-5 and J is TRBJ1-1, with unresolved D. The length of the CDR3 is 14 residues. Between the trimmed V and J ends, which lost 0 bases and 0 bases, there was a span of 6 bases. Germline-derived CDR1 and CDR2 are SGHKS and YYEKEE (reference sequence). CDR3 sequence reads: CASSLGGLNTEAFF. In DNA form, the CDR3 reads TGTGCCAGCAGCTTGGGAGGGTTGAACACTGAAGCTTTCTTT.

CDR3 region: CASSPVELLYEQYF. The CDR3 DNA is TGCGCCAGCAGTCCCGTCGAGCTATTATACGAGCAGTACTTC. The chain links TRBV5-1 to TRBJ2-7; the D is unclear. Trimming removed 5 bases from V and 4 bases from J, with 16 bases in between. CDR1 and CDR2 (germline): SGHRS, YFSETQ. This CDR3 has 14 amino acids.

This clone was seen more than once but under ten times. The genes are TRBV5-1 and TRBJ2-3; TRBD2 aligns across 8 bases. This CDR3 is built from 15 residues. CDR1 is SGHRS and CDR2 is YFSETQ in the germline V gene. The J segment lost 1 base and the V segment lost 0 bases, leaving 1 base of the junction unmatched. Written as DNA, the CDR3 is TGCGCCAGCAGCTTGGAAGCGGGGGGCACAGATACGCAGTATTTT. Residues: CASSLEAGGTDTQYF.

This clone was detected only once. Its ends do not fully match the called genes, so a read error is possible. This sequence joins TRBV3-1 (or the pseudogene TRBV3-2) and TRBJ1-4; the D gene is possibly TRBD1 (5 bases). Germline CDR1 reads LGHDT; CDR2 reads YNNKEL (reference sequence). The CDR3 runs 12 residues. The CDR3 DNA follows: TGTGCCAGCAGCCAAGGGAACAGGCCCGTGATTTTT. Translating it yields CASSQGNRPVIF.

CDR3 amino acids: CASSLDAASRNTIYF. CDR3 in DNA: TGTGCCAGCAGCTTAGATGCGGCTTCGAGGAACACCATATATTTT. The V gene is TRBV7-6, the J gene TRBJ1-3, with no clear D. Trimming cost V 1 base and J 7 bases, with 14 bases left between them. Germline-derived CDR1 and CDR2 are SGHVS and FNYEAQ. The CDR3 contains 15 residues.

The chain is built from TRBV7-2 and TRBJ2-1; 9 bases align to TRBD2. This CDR3 is built from 15 residues. Trimming cost V 1 base and J 7 bases; bases outside gene matches: 5. The germline V gene has CDR1 SGHTA and CDR2 FQGNSA. CDR3 sequence reads: CASSLGSGGRNEQFF. The CDR3 nucleotides are TGTGCCAGCAGCTTAGGCAGCGGGGGGCGGAATGAGCAGTTCTTC.

This clone appeared a few times. The chain uses TRBV28 and TRBJ1-2, with 10 bases matching TRBD1. Germline CDR1 reads MDHEN; CDR2 reads SYDVKM. J gave up 8 bases and V 5 bases, and 11 bases lay outside the gene matches. The CDR3 covers 15 residues. CDR3 sequence reads: CASSLGTGEGYGYTF. The CDR3 bases are TGTGCCAGCAGTCTGGGGACAGGGGAGGGTTACGGCTACACCTTC.

V is TRBV4-1 and J is TRBJ1-1; 7 bases agree with TRBD1. V lost 0 bases and J lost 4; bases outside the gene matches: 11. Germline CDR1 is MGHRA and CDR2 is YSYEKL. This CDR3 has 17 amino acids. CDR3 protein: CASSQDPLDRVVTEAFF. The CDR3 DNA reads TGCGCCAGCAGCCAAGATCCCCTAGACAGGGTCGTCACTGAAGCTTTCTTT.

The chain is built from TRBV3-1 (or the pseudogene TRBV3-2) and TRBJ2-1; 7 bases map to TRBD2. The CDR3 runs 14 residues. CDR1 and CDR2 from the germline V gene are LGHDT and YNNKEL (reference sequence). V lost 1 base, J lost 9 bases, and 6 bases stayed unmatched. This CDR3 is CASSQVPGGFEQFF. The CDR3 DNA follows: TGTGCCAGCAGCCAAGTCCCCGGGGGGTTTGAGCAGTTCTTC.

This CDR3 reads CASNRRVRAVSNTGELFF. The CDR3 bases are TGTGCCAGCAACCGCCGTGTCAGAGCGGTTTCGAACACCGGGGAGCTGTTTTTT. The chain links TRBV28 to TRBJ2-2; D possibly corresponds to TRBD2 (5 bases). Germline V gene lookup returns CDR1 MDHEN and CDR2 SYDVKM. The length of the CDR3 is 18 residues. Trimming left V 7 bases short and J 0 bases short, with 21 bases between.

This clone was recorded a few times. The chain links TRBV24-1 to TRBJ1-1; D not certain. Trimming took 3 bases from V and 7 from J, leaving 11 bases between them. This CDR3 is 13 amino acids long. Germline V lookup: CDR1 KGHDR, CDR2 SFDVKD. The CDR3 sequence is CATSDTAKSEAFF. CDR3 nucleotides: TGTGCCACCAGTGATACTGCTAAGAGTGAAGCTTTCTTT.

V and J are TRBV2 and TRBJ1-1; D unresolved. Germline V lookup: CDR1 SNHLY, CDR2 FYNNEI. The CDR3 is 14 amino acids. V lost 5 bases to trimming and J lost 2 bases, with 12 bases between them. Here the CDR3 reads CASSLSLRNTEAFF. The CDR3 bases are TGTGCCAGCAGTTTGAGTTTGAGAAACACTGAAGCTTTCTTT.

This sequence joins TRBV9 and TRBJ2-2, with 8 bases that match TRBD1. The CDR3 is 17 amino acids. V trimming: 1 base; J trimming: 3 bases; junction bases outside the gene matches: 8. From germline, CDR1 is SGDLS and CDR2 YYNGEE. The CDR3 DNA reads TGTGCCAGCAGCGTACTCCCAGGGGGCAGGTACACCGGGGAGCTGTTTTTT. This gives the protein CASSVLPGGRYTGELFF.

The rearrangement uses TRBV6-5 and TRBJ1-1; 8 nucleotides align to TRBD1. Looked up from germline, CDR1 is MNHEY and CDR2 is SVGAGI. V dropped 0 bases and J dropped 11; count of bases not matched to a gene: 14. CDR3 length: 16 residues. CDR3 bases: TGTGCCAGCAGTTACTCGATGTTCGTCCAGGGGGCTGGGGCTTTCTTT. It translates to CASSYSMFVQGAGAFF.

This chain links TRBV28 with TRBJ2-7; TRBD1 matches 8 bases. The CDR3 sequence is 14 residues long. Germline assignment: CDR1 MDHEN and CDR2 SYDVKM. Trimming cost V 3 bases and J 5 bases; bases outside gene matches: 6. CDR3 amino acids: CASSLPYRGDEQYF. Written as DNA, the CDR3 is TGTGCCAGCAGTTTGCCATACAGGGGGGACGAGCAGTACTTC.

The chain joins TRBV2 to TRBJ2-2; a possible D gene is TRBD1 (5 bases). The CDR3 has 16 residues. Germline V lookup: CDR1 SNHLY, CDR2 FYNNEI. V gave up 11 bases and J gave up 1 base, with 20 bases separating them. The CDR3 nucleotides are TGTGCCTCCGGCATTGGGGCTCCGAAGAACACCGGGGAGCTGTTTTTT. Amino acids: CASGIGAPKNTGELFF.

The rearrangement uses TRBV7-2 and TRBJ2-3; the match to TRBD2 covers 8 bases. CDR1 and CDR2 (germline): SGHTA, FQGNSA. The CDR3 has 16 amino acids. The ends lost 5 bases at V and 8 bases at J; junction bases unmatched: 15. The CDR3 region has the DNA TGTGCCAGCAGCGCCAGGGGTTCCCGGGGGGGTGGTACGCAGTATTTT. Translating gives CASSARGSRGGGTQYF.

The CDR3: CASSLGQGASTEAFF. The DNA of the CDR3 is TGTGCCAGCAGCTTAGGGCAGGGGGCTAGCACTGAAGCTTTCTTT. The chain combines TRBV7-8 with TRBJ1-1, with TRBD1 matching 8 bases. V lost 1 base to trimming and J lost 4 bases; unmatched junction nucleotides: 5. The CDR3 extends over 15 amino acids. CDR1 and CDR2 from the germline V gene are SGHVS and FQNEAQ.

The chain has TRBV7-2 and TRBJ1-1; D gene uncertain. Trimming removed 2 bases from V and 1 base from J, with 5 bases in between. This CDR3 comprises 13 residues. Germline values: CDR1 SGHTA, CDR2 FQGNSA. The CDR3 nucleotides are TGTGCCAGCAGCTTATGGCAGAACACTGAAGCTTTCTTT. Translating gives CASSLWQNTEAFF.

V usage is TRBV27 and J usage is TRBJ1-2, with D unresolved. The V end was cut by 8 bases, the J end by 4 bases, with 20 bases between. CDR3 length: 15 amino acids. Germline CDR1 and CDR2: MNHEY and SMNVEV (reference sequence). The CDR3 DNA sequence: TGTGCCAGCGGCTCCGTGGGCAGCACCTCCTATGGCTACACCTTC. It encodes CASGSVGSTSYGYTF.

The chain joins TRBV12-3 or TRBV12-4 to TRBJ1-2; no reliable D call. The CDR3 has 13 residues. The V and J ends lost 2 bases and 7 bases respectively, with 11 bases between them. CDR3 coding DNA: TGTGCCAGCAGTTTAAGGAGCATAAGTGGCTACACCTTC. Translated: CASSLRSISGYTF.